The T cell receptor beta chain described here comes from a study of cytomegalovirus exposure and HLA in healthy donors. On the study more broadly: Most donors, roughly 77% of approximately 400 genotyped, fell in the Caucasian-associated ancestry cluster.

The study, taken as a whole, reports: Later on, an analysis found that several of the most significant clusters appeared to be linked to common viral pathogens, which included parvovirus B19. For most subjects, TCR beta sequences were reported to predict HLA-A and HLA-B alleles with accuracy. As immune exposure information, only CMV serostatus was available.

Trimming took 4 bases from V and 8 from J, leaving 8 bases between them. Germline V gene lookup returns CDR1 SGHTA and CDR2 FQGNSA. This CDR3 comprises 11 residues. This clone has more than one count but fewer than ten. The antigen remains unidentified. The PCR employed 60 Vbeta primers together with 13 Jbeta primers. The table came from immunoSEQ multiplex PCR; TCRdb's copy has only in-frame clones and leaves some out. The sample holds about 64,000 clones, around 74% seen once. The genes are TRBV7-2 and TRBJ2-5, with a tentative D call TRBD2 (5 bases). Sequenced input: PBMCs. The source of this sequence is a male donor in good health and CMV-seropositive. The CDR3 DNA sequence: TGTGCCAGCAGCTCCTGGACTACCCAGTACTTC. The encoded protein is CASSSWTTQYF. The whole variable domain, remainder taken from reference TRBV7-2 and TRBJ2-5, is GAGVSQSPSNKVTEKGKDVELRCDPISGHTALYWYRQSLGQGLEFLIYFQGNSAPDKSGLPSDRFSAERTGGSVSTLTIQRTQQEDSAVYLCASSSWTTQYFGPGTRLLVL.